The source of this TCR beta chain is a study of cytomegalovirus exposure and HLA in healthy donors (TCRdb year 2017). For context, the study as a whole: According to an earlier analysis of 450 to 650 of the donors, 150 million to 200 million T cells yielded roughly 100 million unique TCR beta sequences and about 280 Gb of sequence data. A later genetic analysis took genome-wide SNP genotypes for about three fifths of the 666 donors and used that subset as a discovery cohort. An earlier analysis of around 580 of the donors used high-throughput TCR beta sequencing to judge whether each TCR beta V gene segment behaved as functional or pseudogenic. Of the 300 to 450 genotyped donors, approximately 80% were placed in the genetic ancestry cluster associated with self-reported Caucasian donors. An early release that covered approximately 600 HLA-typed donors contained about 300 gigabases of sequencing data and tens of millions of unique TCR sequences. All discovery cohort repertoires had been generated using a single sequencing platform. A separate validation cohort of roughly 130 different subjects was used in addition to the roughly 620-subject first cohort. The study profiled the T cell repertoires of 550 to 700 subjects by immunosequencing and related them to cytomegalovirus serostatus. HLA typing covered class I and class II loci at four-digit resolution. Alongside the repertoire data, information on donor age, sex, ethnicity and CMV serostatus was compiled. The study aimed to test whether signatures of past pathogen exposure could be identified by cataloging public T cell receptors. To predict cytomegalovirus infection status, the study combined high-throughput TCR immunosequencing, statistical association of individual TCRs with disease status, and machine learning. To study patterns of TCR occurrence, a later analysis re-analyzed previously published TCR beta repertoires from hundreds of donors and added high-resolution HLA genotyping. The number of donors typed differed by locus, with roughly 629-640 for A, B, C, DRB1 and DQB1, around 500 for DQA1, 606 for DPA1, and some 440 for DPB1. In the later analysis, no new phenotypic data were used to find candidate immune exposures; instead, reliance was placed on TCR beta sequences and their occurrence across donors. Four to six DR-DQ haplotypes were handled as single units for association and clustering because linkage in the cohort was strong. On average, roughly 250,000 unique TCR beta nucleotide sequences were sequenced per donor among fewer than 500 genotyped donors of the cohort, with roughly 18% of those sequences being non-productive. Overall study results and their limits: Assigning TCR associations to individual alleles was difficult when HLA alleles, especially DR and DQ, strongly co-occurred. About 15 rarely observed V segments, including chromosome 9 orphons, were excluded from the earlier analysis of almost 600 of the donors because counts were too low. In vitro tests confirmed that a few of the cytomegalovirus-associated TCR beta chains recognize cytomegalovirus antigens. In a later analysis, the rate of TCR association differed among HLA loci, with DRB1 alleles having the most associated TCRs and HLA-C alleles having the fewest. Across donors, most TCR sequences were observed very rarely, whereas some public TCRs were present in many individuals. A further reported finding was that TCR beta sequences accurately predicted the HLA-A and HLA-B alleles for most subjects in the first cohort. Presence/absence analyses assumed roughly uniform sequencing depth across donors, an assumption that may not hold. Some IMGT-functional V segments, including TRBV6-2 and TRBV6-3, could not be distinguished by the 87-base-pair reads and were therefore excluded. In a later genetic analysis, fewer N-insertions in productive TCRs were reported among donors in an Asian-associated ancestry cluster than the roughly 640-donor mean. Broadly in line with IMGT annotations, most TCR beta V segments showed up in productive rearrangements about 87% or about 30% of the time in an earlier analysis of about 500 of the donors. The classifier was reported to diagnose cytomegalovirus status with high specificity and sensitivity in both the original cohort and the validation cohort. The study listed over 150 TCR beta chains as associated with cytomegalovirus. This cohort had only TCR beta chains sequenced, and the lack of alpha or paired-chain data limited which features could be detected. V-gene and J-gene trimming of TCR beta chains was associated with a missense DCLRE1C variant in a later genetic analysis, and the association was replicated in an independent cohort. Linkage disequilibrium might explain the correlated functional status among segregating V segments, but an unknown experimental factor could not be ruled out. The authors suggested that the approach could potentially be generalized to other disease states and immunological phenotypes. For the cohort, immune exposure information was limited to CMV serostatus. In a later analysis, HLA-associated TCR beta chains were found to be more clonally expanded and to have lower generation probabilities than equally common non-associated chains. In a later analysis, several top co-occurrence clusters were reported to appear linked to parvovirus B19, influenza, CMV and Epstein-Barr virus. Specific HLA alleles were associated with 15,000 to 20,000 TCR beta sequences at a false discovery rate of 0.05 in a later analysis. According to a later analysis, most CMV-associated TCR beta chains appeared to be HLA-restricted, and the HLA associations seemed to be driven largely by CMV exposure. Because HLA typing was unavailable for some donors at each locus, only the typed subset was used in association tests. A cluster of highly shared sequence variants was judged likely to be a technical artifact of the sequencing pipeline.

The cohort comprised approximately 700 healthy bone marrow donors. All cohort members were sampled while nominally healthy, although unrecorded immune exposures were likely present. The donor was CMV seronegative and belonged to the group of over 350 seronegative cohort members. Each donor provided a peripheral blood sample, and peripheral blood mononuclear cells were used for TCR beta sequencing. The Qiagen DNeasy Blood Extraction Kit was used to extract genomic DNA from the blood cell samples. The protocol used for the library was the immunoSEQ multiplex PCR assay. A mixture of 60 forward primers for TCR Vbeta segments and 13 reverse primers for TCR Jbeta segments was used in the multiplex PCR. A multiplex PCR assay on genomic DNA amplified the CDR3 region of rearranged TCR beta genes. Amplified TCR beta libraries were sequenced as 87-base-pair reads on the Illumina HiSeq System. Per the authors' processing: In a later analysis, roughly 80 million unique TCR beta chains were counted across the roughly 700 repertoires, and about 10 million of these chains were shared by at least two donors. To remove PCR and sequencing errors, raw reads were error-corrected and collapsed into unique sequences using a nearest-neighbor algorithm that merged closely related sequences. Alignment of CDR3 sequences to IMGT reference sequences was used to assign V, D and J gene segments. For a sequence to be retained, a match of at least six nucleotides was required to both a V gene segment and a J gene segment. A rearrangement counted as productive if the CDR3 had no stop codons and remained in frame with V and J, and every other rearrangement counted as non-productive. Following IMGT convention, CDR3 was defined as the stretch from the second conserved V-encoded cysteine up to the conserved J-encoded phenylalanine. The earlier analysis of about 590 of the donors excluded sequences that lacked an unambiguous match to a single V gene segment. An earlier analysis of approximately 590 of the donors classified V segments as functional when productive rearrangements were above 56.7% and as segregating when the standard deviation between donors was above 5%. A statistical classification framework was built to diagnose cytomegalovirus status from the catalog of TCR beta chain sequences. A later analysis assigned V and J genes by comparing TCR nucleotide sequences with IMGT/GENE-DB human TR gene sequences. The TCRdist pipeline was used in a later analysis to assign CDR3 sequences and most-parsimonious VDJ recombination scenarios. A later analysis defined each TCR beta chain by its CDR3 amino acid sequence plus V-gene family, and excluded reads lacking a unique V-gene family. To address suspected cross-contamination and a sequencing artifact, a later analysis removed under 600 highly shared, low-generation-probability nucleotide sequences. In a later analysis, a clonal expansion index for each public chain was calculated from normalized within-repertoire ranks of inferred template counts. Generation probabilities in a later analysis came from a VDJ recombination model fitted to out-of-frame rearrangements, and those results were checked against IGoR. A later analysis scored TCR-TCR, TCR-HLA and TCR-CMV co-occurrence with hypergeometric tests, applying a repertoire-size bias correction to TCR pairs. To estimate false discovery rates, a later analysis permuted the HLA or CMV assignments 20 times. In a later analysis, co-occurring TCRs were grouped using DBSCAN, with TCRdist sequence similarity added in when clustering inside HLA-allele-positive subsets. Repertoires with fewer than 30,000 or more than 120,000 public chains, plus five repertoires with anomalous nucleotide sharing, were excluded from co-occurrence clustering. Imported from immuneACCESS, the table was reduced by TCRdb to in-frame sequences with V and J called. These copies leave out some clones; in studies compared against another copy, an unresolved V gene accounts for under half, and the cause of the remainder is not known. V and J calls plus clone size are reproduced from that table; the DNA served to infer D and trimming. In this sample's table one finds tens of thousands of clones. The ten largest make up around 1.1% of the sample.

The germline V gene (reference sequence) sets CDR1 to GTSNPN and CDR2 to SVGIG. The V end gives up 3 bases and the J end 5 bases, leaving 9 bases in the junction not matched to a gene. The CDR3 spans 14 residues, from the cysteine through the phenylalanine. This entry keeps only the CDR3 DNA: 42 bases, framed from base 1. Worth noting for this clone: Its antigen remains unidentified.

The chain joins TRBV30 to TRBJ1-1, with 7 bases matching TRBD1. The material sequenced was PBMCs. The origin of this receptor is a woman in her twenties or thirties in good health and CMV-seronegative. The CDR3 in this case is CAWRIRQGVTEAFF. DNA sequence: TGTGCCTGGAGAATTCGACAGGGTGTTACTGAAGCTTTCTTT.